The text below deals with one T cell receptor beta chain. What it binds is not known. The germline CDR1 and CDR2 sequences are GTSNPN and SVGIG (reference sequence). J lost 7 bases, V lost 2 bases, and 8 bases had no gene match. This CDR3 region has 14 residues. It was with 60 Vbeta and 13 Jbeta primers that the PCR ran. Method: immunoSEQ multiplex PCR; TCRdb's copy keeps in-frame clones and lacks some. This table holds about 140,000 clones, approximately 87% found once. This record belongs to a study of cytomegalovirus exposure and HLA in healthy donors. Study-level findings and limits: Later, an analysis showed that TCR beta chains associated with HLA were more clonally expanded than others that were equally common. A missense DCLRE1C variant was associated with V- and J-gene trimming of TCR beta chains in a later analysis, and an independent cohort replicated the association.

J is TRBJ1-5 and V is TRBV30, with TRBD1 matching 7 bases. Specimen: PBMCs. The TCR sequence derives from a woman aged 30 to 39 in good health and CMV-seronegative. CDR3 DNA: TGTGCCTGGAGTACGACAGGGTATAGGCAGCCCCAGCATTTT. Its translation is CAWSTTGYRQPQHF.